This T cell receptor (beta chain) came from a study of neurological immune-mediated disorders. Many counts were recorded for this clonotype. The antigen is unknown. V lost 0 bases and J lost 1, with 11 bases in between. CDR1 is SGDLS, CDR2 YYNGEE, per germline. CDR3 length equals 16 residues. The study, taken as a whole, reports: The repertoires of 18 of 34 multiple sclerosis patients were placed by phylogenetic grouping in a single related-CDR3 cluster, which may be a signature.

As for the cDNA, it was generated by 5'RACE with 10-nucleotide random UMIs. One entry per CDR3 protein results from TCRdb running MiXCR on the 5' RACE reads. Of 55,000 to 75,000 distinct CDR3 sequences listed, 2% to 3% are singletons. The source of this sequence is a man between 50 and 59 years old with multiple sclerosis. Sequenced: PBMCs. This chain joins TRBV9 and TRBJ2-4; possibly TRBD2 for D (6 bases). The CDR3 loop is CASSVGAGSAKNIQYF. CDR3 nucleotides: TGTGCCAGCAGCGTAGGGGCGGGGTCGGCCAAAAACATTCAGTACTTC.